Listed below are T cell receptor beta chains from one sample, sequenced in a study of T cells in Graves' hyperthyroidism and ophthalmopathy. One entry per CDR3 protein, called by TCRdb with MiXCR from the multiplex PCR reads. The profile shows almost 35,000 distinct CDR3 sequences, around half of them singletons. The sample was blood. The receptor set was obtained from a woman in her thirties or forties with Graves' ophthalmopathy. Each CDR3 is given with its conserved first and last residue. The order of the fields is D gene, clone size, V gene, J gene, CDR3 DNA, CDR3 protein. The D gene is left open where the match is weak. Clone size is not always given. Where it is, it says once, few, many or a class for expanded clones.

d_gene: TRBD1
abundance: medium-sized
v_gene: TRBV7-3
j_gene: TRBJ1-2
CDR3nt: TGTGCCAGCAGCTTGGTACAGGGGGGCTATGGCTACACCTTC
CDR3aa: CASSLVQGGYGYTF

d_gene: NA
abundance: many
v_gene: TRBV11-2
j_gene: TRBJ2-7
CDR3nt: TGTGCCAGCAGCTTAGCGGGCACCGTCTACGAGCAGTACTTC
CDR3aa: CASSLAGTVYEQYF

d_gene: NA
abundance: NA
v_gene: TRBV10-3
j_gene: TRBJ1-2
CDR3nt: TGTGCCATCAGTGAGCCCATTGCATTCAGGTTGGATGGCTACACCTTC
CDR3aa: CAISEPIAFRLDGYTF

d_gene: NA
abundance: many
v_gene: TRBV19
j_gene: TRBJ2-7
CDR3nt: TGTGCCAGTAGTATGGGGCAGGGACTTTCCTACGAGCAGTACTTC
CDR3aa: CASSMGQGLSYEQYF

d_gene: NA
abundance: NA
v_gene: TRBV5-1
j_gene: TRBJ1-4
CDR3nt: TGCGCCAGCAGCTTAAGGGGGGCGGCGATTTTT
CDR3aa: CASSLRGAAIF

d_gene: TRBD1
abundance: NA
v_gene: TRBV19
j_gene: TRBJ1-2
CDR3nt: TGTGCCAGTAGGACAAGGGGGACAGGGCTCTATGGCTACACCTTC
CDR3aa: CASRTRGTGLYGYTF

d_gene: TRBD2
abundance: many
v_gene: TRBV5-6
j_gene: TRBJ2-1
CDR3nt: TGTGCCAGCACGTCGCAGGCTAGCGGGAGTAGTGTTAGGTCCTACAATGAGCAGTTCTTC
CDR3aa: CASTSQASGSSVRSYNEQFF

d_gene: NA
abundance: many
v_gene: TRBV3-1
j_gene: TRBJ2-3
CDR3nt: TGTGCCAGCAGCCAAGACTCGGGGAAAGATACGCAGTATTTT
CDR3aa: CASSQDSGKDTQYF

d_gene: NA
abundance: few
v_gene: TRBV3-1
j_gene: TRBJ1-1
CDR3nt: TGTGCCAGCAGCTCACATCCTCAGGTCGGCACTGAAGCTTTCTTT
CDR3aa: CASSSHPQVGTEAFF

d_gene: NA
abundance: NA
v_gene: TRBV2
j_gene: TRBJ1-5
CDR3nt: TGTGCCAGCAGTGAAGTATTTGGGGACCAAGAGACCCAGCATTTT
CDR3aa: CASSEVFGDQETQHF

d_gene: NA
abundance: many
v_gene: TRBV12-3/TRBV12-4
j_gene: TRBJ2-5
CDR3nt: TGTGCCAGCAGTTTCCAAGAGACCCAGTACTTC
CDR3aa: CASSFQETQYF

d_gene: TRBD2
abundance: many
v_gene: TRBV10-1
j_gene: TRBJ2-1
CDR3nt: TGCGCCAGCAGCCCAGGGGGGACTAGCGGCTACAATGAGCAGTTCTTC
CDR3aa: CASSPGGTSGYNEQFF

d_gene: NA
abundance: once
v_gene: TRBV20-1
j_gene: TRBJ2-2
CDR3nt: TGCAGTGCTAGAGCCGGGGAGCTGTTTTTT
CDR3aa: CSARAGELFF

d_gene: NA
abundance: many
v_gene: TRBV10-1
j_gene: TRBJ2-4
CDR3nt: TGCGCCAGCAGTGAGTATAGGCAGGGAAAAAACATTCAGTACTTC
CDR3aa: CASSEYRQGKNIQYF

d_gene: NA
abundance: many
v_gene: TRBV3-1
j_gene: TRBJ1-2
CDR3nt: TGTGCCAGCAGCCAAGGGAGGGATGGCTATGGCTACACCTTC
CDR3aa: CASSQGRDGYGYTF

d_gene: NA
abundance: many
v_gene: TRBV12-3/TRBV12-4
j_gene: TRBJ2-1
CDR3nt: TGTGCCAGCAGTTTAGGGCGTAGCGAGCAGTTCTTC
CDR3aa: CASSLGRSEQFF